This T cell receptor (beta chain) appears in the sequencing data of a study of blood T cell repertoires in COVID-19. The germline V gene encodes CDR1 SGDLS and CDR2 YYNGEE. Trimming cost V 4 bases and J 7 bases; bases outside gene matches: 11. The CDR3 extends over 15 amino acids. In the original processing: Counts of nucleated cells, estimated from reference gene primer amplification, were obtained. Sequencing was performed with immunoSEQ multiplex PCR; in TCRdb, only in-frame clones are kept and a portion is missing. The DNA gave D and trimming, while V, J and clone size come from that table. The data contain about 320,000 clones, roughly 90% of them seen just once; the ten biggest clones take up almost 4%. The study assigned cohorts using participant-reported clinical history.

The chain recombines TRBV9 with TRBJ2-1, with TRBD1 identical over 7 bases. The clonotype was recovered from a woman aged 25 to 39 who had been exposed to COVID-19. Sequencing was performed on PBMCs or T cells enriched from blood (not recorded which). The CDR3 reads CASSPTGIGINEQFF. DNA for the CDR3: TGTGCCAGCAGCCCGACAGGGATAGGAATAAATGAGCAGTTCTTC.